These 2 T cell receptor beta chains were all obtained from the same sample, sequenced in a study of shared clonotypes between healthy human individuals (dated by TCRdb to between 2020 and 2021). Library construction relied on the immunoSEQ multiplex PCR assay. Not all clones reach the TCRdb copy of this immuneACCESS table, which keeps in-frame sequences only. Checked studies attribute under half of the gap to unresolved V genes and leave the rest unexplained. This sample has some 980,000 clones in its table, and 76% of those were observed once. The ten top clones hold approximately 1.5% of the sample. Material for sequencing was memory CD4+ T cells sorted from blood. The sample's cell subset or site label, in plain terms: CD45RA-negative fraction. These receptor sequences come from a man aged 18-30 years in good health.

This clone was seen a few times. The chain uses TRBV4-1 and TRBJ2-7; D is unclear. Germline values: CDR1 MGHRA, CDR2 YSYEKL. Trimming took 2 bases from V and 7 from J, leaving 12 bases between them. CDR3 size: 13 residues. Written as DNA, the CDR3 is TGCGCCAGCAGCCAATTCCCTATCGAAGAGCAGTACTTC. Translation: CASSQFPIEEQYF.

In regard to this clone: This may stem from a read error, because a much larger clone lies one nucleotide away. The chain is built from TRBV2 and TRBJ2-7; D is ambiguous. Germline loops: CDR1 SNHLY, CDR2 FYNNEI. This CDR3 spans 12 amino acids. The ends were cut back, 4 bases at V and 3 bases at J, with 7 bases in the middle. The CDR3 DNA reads TGTGCCAGCAGTGTCGGCCTCTACGAGCAGTACTTC. This codes for CASSVGLYEQYF.